This T cell receptor beta chain was captured by sequencing in a study of CD8 T cells in Susac syndrome. On the study more broadly: More than 5 sequenced Susac syndrome patients had clinically active disease, while fewer than 10 were in remission.

RNA totalling 0.5 to 1 ug underwent reverse transcription with random hexamers. It was immunoSEQ multiplex PCR that amplified TCR beta CDR3 across 54 Vbeta and 13 Jbeta. MiXCR was run by TCRdb on the immunoSEQ multiplex PCR reads, yielding one entry per CDR3 protein. The data show approximately 210,000 distinct CDR3 sequences, approximately 94% seen once. Trimming took off 0 bases at V and 1 base at J, with 11 bases between the two ends. The CDR3 totals 15 residues. Germline CDR1 DFQATT, CDR2 SNEGSKA (reference sequence). This chain connects TRBV20-1 to TRBJ2-3, with D possibly matching TRBD2 (7 bases). Specimen: CD4+ T cells from PBMCs. The origin of this receptor is a human donor with Susac syndrome. The CDR3 spells CSAREGGQGTDTQYF. CDR3 in DNA: TGCAGTGCTAGAGAGGGGGGGCAGGGCACAGATACGCAGTATTTT.